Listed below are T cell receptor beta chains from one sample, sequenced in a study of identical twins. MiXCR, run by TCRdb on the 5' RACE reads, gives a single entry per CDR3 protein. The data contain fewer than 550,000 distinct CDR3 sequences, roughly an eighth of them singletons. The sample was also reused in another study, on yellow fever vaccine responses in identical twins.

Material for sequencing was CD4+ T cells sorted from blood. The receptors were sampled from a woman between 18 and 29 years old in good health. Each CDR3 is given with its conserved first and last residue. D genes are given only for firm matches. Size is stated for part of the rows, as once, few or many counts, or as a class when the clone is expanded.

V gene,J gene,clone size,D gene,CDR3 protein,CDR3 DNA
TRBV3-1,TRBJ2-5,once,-,CASSQTSKTQNF,TGTGCCAGCAGCCAAACGTCAAAGACCCAGAACTTC
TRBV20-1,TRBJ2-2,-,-,CSAPITGTTGELFF,TGCAGTGCCCCCATAACAGGGACTACCGGGGAGCTGTTTTTT
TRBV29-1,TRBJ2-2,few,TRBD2,CSSRLAGRTGELFF,TGCAGCTCTCGACTAGCGGGACGCACCGGGGAGCTGTTTTTT
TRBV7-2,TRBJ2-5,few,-,CASSLSTGKGSKETQYF,TGTGCCAGCAGCTTGTCCACGGGGAAGGGAAGTAAAGAGACCCAGTACTTC
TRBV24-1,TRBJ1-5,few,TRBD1,CATSDRTGDRQPQHF,TGTGCCACCAGTGACCGGACAGGGGACCGTCAGCCCCAGCATTTT
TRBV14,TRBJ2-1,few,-,CASSLFGGRTEQFF,TGTGCCAGCAGCCTATTCGGGGGGCGCACTGAGCAGTTCTTC
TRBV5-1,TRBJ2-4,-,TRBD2,CASSLVRLAGDIAKNIQYF,TGCGCCAGCAGCTTGGTTAGACTAGCGGGGGACATAGCCAAAAACATTCAGTACTTC
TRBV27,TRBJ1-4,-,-,CASSLLGPGEKLFF,TGTGCCAGCAGTTTGTTGGGCCCCGGGGAAAAACTGTTTTTT
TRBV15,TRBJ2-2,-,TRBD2,CATSGLAGVTGELFF,TGTGCCACCAGCGGGCTAGCGGGAGTCACCGGGGAGCTGTTTTTT
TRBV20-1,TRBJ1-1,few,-,CSAKMNTEAFF,TGCAGTGCAAAGATGAACACTGAAGCTTTCTTT
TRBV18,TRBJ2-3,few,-,CASSPRFRVEDTQYF,TGTGCCAGCTCACCCCGGTTTAGGGTTGAAGATACGCAGTATTTT
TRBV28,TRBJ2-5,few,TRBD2,CASAPPRTSGGAYKQETQYF,TGTGCCAGCGCGCCCCCGAGGACTAGCGGGGGGGCTTATAAGCAAGAGACCCAGTACTTC
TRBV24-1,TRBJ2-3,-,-,CATSVESLGTQYF,TGTGCCACCAGTGTCGAGTCGTTGGGTACGCAGTATTTT
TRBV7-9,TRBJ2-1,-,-,CASSLTVSYEQFF,TGTGCCAGCAGCTTGACAGTTTCCTATGAGCAGTTCTTC
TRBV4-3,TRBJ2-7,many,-,CASSQRILAGMVHEQYF,TGCGCCAGCAGCCAACGGATCCTCGCGGGGATGGTCCACGAGCAGTACTTC
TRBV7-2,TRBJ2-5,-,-,CASSLDAEGQFETQYF,TGTGCCAGCAGCTTAGACGCGGAGGGGCAATTTGAGACCCAGTACTTC
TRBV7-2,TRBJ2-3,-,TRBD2,CASSSGLALGTQYF,TGTGCCAGCAGCTCGGGACTAGCGTTGGGTACGCAGTATTTT
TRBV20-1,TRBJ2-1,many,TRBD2,CSAGSGIHNEQFF,TGCAGTGCCGGGAGCGGGATCCACAATGAGCAGTTCTTC
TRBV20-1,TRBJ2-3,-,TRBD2,CSAISGGARNTQYF,TGCAGTGCCATTAGCGGGGGGGCCCGAAATACGCAGTATTTT
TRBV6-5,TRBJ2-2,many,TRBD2,CASSYRLAGVFTGELFF,TGTGCCAGCAGTTATCGGCTAGCGGGAGTCTTCACCGGGGAGCTGTTTTTT
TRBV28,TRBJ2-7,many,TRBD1,CASRWTGSYEQYF,TGTGCCAGCAGATGGACAGGCTCCTACGAGCAGTACTTC
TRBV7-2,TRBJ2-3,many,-,CASSLVGADTQYF,TGTGCCAGCAGCTTAGTGGGGGCAGATACGCAGTATTTT
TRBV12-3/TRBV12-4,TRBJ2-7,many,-,CASSFYGKAGLHEQYF,TGTGCCAGCAGTTTTTATGGGAAGGCGGGGCTCCACGAGCAGTACTTC